This T cell receptor (beta chain) was captured by sequencing in a study of Tregs in tolerant kidney transplant recipients. The CDR3 spans 17 residues. V shed 6 bases and J 2 bases; nucleotides not matched to a gene: 11. Germline V gene lookup returns CDR1 SGHNT and CDR2 YENEEA. Related graft donors supplied nonmyeloablative bone marrow transplants, and mixed chimerism was transient. TCRdb keeps only in-frame clones here, not all; method: immunoSEQ multiplex PCR. The sample shows tens of thousands of clones, roughly 86% of them seen only once. Specimen: CD4+ T cells from blood (PBMCs), collected 6 months after the transplant. The V and J genes are TRBV11-3 and TRBJ2-1; the match to TRBD2 covers 9 bases. This TCR came from a human patient who received a combined kidney and bone marrow transplant. A share of the T cells may be of graft donor origin. DNA of the CDR3: TGTGCCAGCAGTGGCGGGAGGGCCACCTTAACCTACAATGAGCAGTTCTTC. Translation gives CASSGGRATLTYNEQFF.